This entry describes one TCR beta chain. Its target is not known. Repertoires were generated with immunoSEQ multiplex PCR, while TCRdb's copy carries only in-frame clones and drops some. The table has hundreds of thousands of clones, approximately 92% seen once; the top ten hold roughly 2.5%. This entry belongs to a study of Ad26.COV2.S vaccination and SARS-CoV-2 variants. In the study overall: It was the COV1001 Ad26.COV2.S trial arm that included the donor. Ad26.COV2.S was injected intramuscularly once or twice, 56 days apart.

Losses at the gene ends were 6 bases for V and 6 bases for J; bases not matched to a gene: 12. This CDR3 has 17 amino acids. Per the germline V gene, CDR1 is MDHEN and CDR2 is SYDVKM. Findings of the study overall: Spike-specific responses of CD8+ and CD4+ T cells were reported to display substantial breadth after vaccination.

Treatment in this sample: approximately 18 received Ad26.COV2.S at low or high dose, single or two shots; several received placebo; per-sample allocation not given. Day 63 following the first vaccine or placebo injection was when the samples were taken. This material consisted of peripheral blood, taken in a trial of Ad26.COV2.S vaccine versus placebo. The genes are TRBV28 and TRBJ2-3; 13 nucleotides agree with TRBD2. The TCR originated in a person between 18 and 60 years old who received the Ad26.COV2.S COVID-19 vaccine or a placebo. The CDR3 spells CASSLRLAGGLGDTQYF. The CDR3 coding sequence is TGTGCCAGCAGCCTCAGACTAGCGGGAGGCCTCGGGGATACGCAGTATTTT.